The subject of this entry is one TCR beta chain. Its antigen remains unknown. The data originate from a study of STAT5B mutations in CD4+ large granular lymphocyte leukemia. The study's findings and limits: Compared with healthy controls (2/35), patient top clones favored TRBV06 (8/27).

Healthy controls were blood donor buffy coats. Clones were sequenced by immunoSEQ multiplex PCR, and TCRdb holds only the in-frame ones, with some missing. The sample records about 25,000 clones, 74% being singletons. The CDR3 spans 15 residues. Germline V lookup: CDR1 MNHEY, CDR2 SMNVEV (reference sequence). V was shortened by 0 bases and J by 0 bases, with 8 bases between the two germline ends. The TCR sequence derives from a human donor in good health. Sequenced input: CD4+ T cells from blood buffy coats. The chain employs TRBV27 and TRBJ2-5; D is unresolved. CDR3 DNA: TGTGCCAGCAGTTTATCGTGGCAGCACCAAGAGACCCAGTACTTC. This codes for CASSLSWQHQETQYF.